The sequence of this T cell receptor beta chain was determined in a study of shared T cell receptors in the human thymus. This clone occurred once. The method was immunoSEQ multiplex PCR; TCRdb's version includes in-frame clones alone and lacks a portion of them. The sample holds under 850,000 clones, 70% to 90% seen once. CDR1 MNHEY and CDR2 SMNVEV come from the germline V gene (reference sequence). The length of the CDR3 is 15 residues. J gave up 3 bases and V 5 bases, and 4 bases lay outside the gene matches. These same data were also listed under a study on human thymus T cells. This second study says: Thymic material originated from resections removed in the course of corrective heart surgery. Thymic and blood repertoires seemed to show skewed V and J gene use.

Sequencing input: thymocytes. The TCR sequence derives from a boy under two years old with a congenital heart defect. This sequence joins TRBV27 and TRBJ1-5, with TRBD1 matching over 10 bases. The CDR3 spells CASSPGQGINQPQHF. DNA of the CDR3: TGTGCCAGCAGTCCGGGACAGGGGATCAATCAGCCCCAGCATTTT.